The 20 T cell receptor beta chains in this list originate from one sample, sequenced in a study of blood T cells in healthy people across ages. With a J-beta primer mix and a sample-barcoded 5' primer, a second PCR ran 7 to 11 cycles. MiXCR, applied by TCRdb to the 5' RACE reads, yields one record per CDR3 protein. The repertoire holds roughly 500,000 distinct CDR3 sequences, less than 25% seen once, with approximately 10% in the top ten. The same sample was also used in a study of T cells of mothers and their children.

The sequenced sample was blood. The receptors were gathered from a boy under 18 in good health.

This sequence joins TRBV6-2 or TRBV6-3 and TRBJ2-5, with TRBD1 matching 8 bases. The end of the DNA fits TRBJ2-1 better, so the J call may be wrong. This CDR3 has 15 amino acids. Germline CDR1 and CDR2: MNHEY and SVGEGT. This CDR3 is CASSDGDRRYNEQFF. CDR3 bases: TGTGCCAGCAGCGATGGGGACAGGAGATACAATGAGCAGTTCTTC.

The rearrangement uses TRBV3-1 and TRBJ2-5, with TRBD2 identical over 7 bases. The better agreement between TRBJ2-7 and the DNA end casts doubt on the J call. This CDR3 is built from 16 residues. Per the germline V gene, CDR1 is LGHDT and CDR2 is YNNKEL (reference sequence). CDR3 DNA: TGTGCCAGCAGCCTAAGCACTGGACTAGGGCCCTACGAGCAGTACTTC. Translating gives CASSLSTGLGPYEQYF.

This clonotype was picked up a small number of times. This chain connects TRBV12-3 or TRBV12-4 to TRBJ1-2; D is undetermined. The CDR3 runs 11 residues. V was pared by 5 bases and J by 9 bases, with 10 bases between. The CDR3 spells CASSSWSSYTF. DNA for the CDR3: TGTGCCAGCAGTAGCTGGAGTAGCTACACCTTC.

This clonotype turned up a few times. V gene TRBV5-5 combines with J gene TRBJ2-5; tentative D call: TRBD2 (6 bases). The CDR3 has 14 residues. Germline-derived CDR1 and CDR2 are SGHKS and YYEKEE (reference sequence). V shed 4 bases and J shed 1 base, with 11 bases lying between them. This chain's CDR3 is CASSAGTSQETQYF. The CDR3 DNA reads as TGTGCCAGCAGCGCCGGGACTTCCCAAGAGACCCAGTACTTC.

The gene calls are TRBV7-2 and TRBJ1-2; possible D gene TRBD1, 5 bases. This CDR3 comprises 15 residues. Germline CDR1 and CDR2: SGHTA and FQGNSA. Deletions cut 0 bases from V and 4 bases from J, with 12 bases between. This chain's CDR3 is CASSLASGRAYGYTF. In nucleotides, the CDR3 is TGTGCCAGCAGCTTAGCGTCAGGGCGTGCCTATGGCTACACCTTC.

The V and J genes are TRBV28 and TRBJ1-6; 11 bases line up with TRBD1. CDR3 size: 13 residues. Germline-derived CDR1 and CDR2 are MDHEN and SYDVKM. V shed 5 bases and J 9 bases; nucleotides not matched to a gene: 0. The CDR3 loop reads CASSGTGGSPLHF. In DNA, the CDR3 is TGTGCCAGCAGTGGGACAGGGGGTTCACCCCTCCACTTT. Complete variable domain (other parts from reference TRBV28 and TRBJ1-6): DVKVTQSSRYLVKRTGEKVFLECVQDMDHENMFWYRQDPGLGLRLIYFSYDVKMKEKGDIPEGYSVSREKKERFSLILESASTNQTSMYLCASSGTGGSPLHFGNGTRLTVT.

This clonotype has a handful of counts. This chain uses TRBV10-3 with TRBJ1-1, with D uncertain. The germline V and J ends were trimmed by 5 bases and 8 bases, with 12 bases remaining between them. Per germline, CDR1 ENHRY and CDR2 SYGVKD. The CDR3 length is 12 residues. The CDR3 DNA sequence: TGTGCCATCAGTTCCCGCCCGGGGGAAGCTTTCTTT. The encoded protein is CAISSRPGEAFF.

This clonotype was observed a few times. This may stem from a read error, because a much larger clone lies one nucleotide away. The V gene is TRBV28, the J gene TRBJ1-4; a possible D gene is TRBD1 (5 bases). The germline CDR1 and CDR2 sequences are MDHEN and SYDVKM. This CDR3 contains 15 residues. The CDR3 region is CVSSQPGRNNEKLFF. DNA of the CDR3: TGTGTCAGCAGCCAACCGGGACGGAACAATGAAAAACTGTTTTTT. The full variable domain, with the rest looked up from reference TRBV28 and TRBJ1-4, is DVKVTQSSRYLVKRTGEKVFLECVQDMDHENMFWYRQDPGLGLRLIYFSYDVKMKEKGDIPEGYSVSREKKERFSLILESASTNQTSMYLCVSSQPGRNNEKLFFGSGTQLSVL.

The gene calls are TRBV3-1 and TRBJ1-1, with 8 bases matching TRBD1. V lost 4 bases and J lost 3; bases outside the gene matches: 10. The CDR3 spans 16 residues. Germline CDR1 and CDR2: LGHDT and YNNKEL (reference sequence). CDR3 loop: CASSPSKTGGYTEAFF. CDR3 bases: TGTGCCAGCAGCCCCTCCAAAACAGGGGGGTACACTGAAGCTTTCTTT.

Only a few counts were recorded for this clonotype. As DNA, the CDR3 is TGTGCCAGCAGCGGAGGCCCCACAGATACGCAGTATTTT. Encoded protein: CASSGGPTDTQYF. V usage is TRBV9 and J usage is TRBJ2-3; D uncertain. Between the trimmed V and J ends, which lost 3 bases and 2 bases, there was a span of 7 bases. The CDR3 consists of 13 residues. Per germline, CDR1 SGDLS and CDR2 YYNGEE. The entire variable domain, with the rest obtained from reference TRBV9 and TRBJ2-3, is as follows: DSGVTQTPKHLITATGQRVTLRCSPRSGDLSVYWYQQSLDQGLQFLIQYYNGEERAKGNILERFSAQQFPDLHSELNLSSLELGDSALYFCASSGGPTDTQYFGPGTRLTVL.

This clonotype was seen more than once but under ten times. The chain links TRBV12-3 or TRBV12-4 to TRBJ1-3, with D maybe TRBD1 (6 bases). The CDR3 sequence is 14 residues long. V lost 3 bases to trimming and J lost 4 bases, with 10 bases between them. CDR3 residues: CASSFGGLGNTIYF. The CDR3 DNA reads as TGTGCCAGCAGTTTTGGGGGGCTCGGAAACACCATATATTTT.

This clonotype was detected once. V is TRBV4-1 and J is TRBJ2-1; TRBD2 agrees at 11 bases. V was clipped by 0 bases and J by 8 bases; unmatched bases: 9. The CDR3 is 17 residues long. Germline V CDR1 and CDR2: MGHRA, YSYEKL. The CDR3 loop is CASSQDGVSSGRDEQFF. In DNA, the CDR3 is TGCGCCAGCAGCCAAGATGGGGTTAGTAGCGGGAGGGATGAGCAGTTCTTC.

Points on this clonotype: The junction shows a germline mismatch at one end, possibly a read error. This chain links TRBV27 with TRBJ2-5; D is tentatively TRBD1 or TRBD2 (5 bases each). Germline CDR1 and CDR2: MNHEY and SMNVEV (reference sequence). CDR3 length: 13 residues. The CDR3 sequence: CASSLSLGDEPFF. DNA of the CDR3: TGTGCCAGCAGTTTATCGCTGGGGGATGAGCCGTTCTTC.

The chain recombines TRBV5-6 with TRBJ2-7; D is undetermined. Deletions cut 0 bases from V and 7 bases from J, with 11 bases between. The CDR3 is made up of 13 amino acids. Germline-derived CDR1 and CDR2 are SGHDT and YYEEEE. The CDR3 nucleotides read TGTGCCAGCAGCTTGGCGCCCCGCGGTGAGCAGTACTTC. It encodes CASSLAPRGEQYF.

This clonotype was seen a handful of times. The gene calls are TRBV20-1 and TRBJ2-5, with 8 bases aligning to TRBD2. The CDR3 covers 11 residues. Germline V CDR1 and CDR2: DFQATT, SNEGSKA (reference sequence). V dropped 2 bases and J dropped 9; count of bases not matched to a gene: 2. Here the CDR3 reads CSARIGRAQYF. As DNA, the CDR3 is TGCAGTGCTAGAATCGGGAGGGCCCAGTACTTC.

This clonotype was detected only a few times. This chain connects TRBV7-2 to TRBJ1-2; possible D gene TRBD1, 6 bases. Germline CDR1 and CDR2: SGHTA and FQGNSA. V lost 4 bases to trimming and J lost 5 bases, with 11 bases between them. The CDR3 length is 13 residues. The CDR3, as DNA: TGTGCCAGCAGCTACAGGGTGAGGTATGGCTACACCTTC. It is translated as CASSYRVRYGYTF. The whole variable domain, filled in from reference TRBV7-2 and TRBJ1-2, reads GAGVSQSPSNKVTEKGKDVELRCDPISGHTALYWYRQSLGQGLEFLIYFQGNSAPDKSGLPSDRFSAERTGGSVSTLTIQRTQQEDSAVYLCASSYRVRYGYTFGSGTRLTVV.

This clonotype has only a few counts. The rearrangement joins TRBV7-2 to TRBJ2-7; D gene uncertain. The CDR3 covers 14 residues. The V end was cut by 0 bases, the J end by 0 bases, with 6 bases between. CDR1 and CDR2 (germline): SGHTA, FQGNSA. The CDR3 protein is CASSLAVSSYEQYF. In nucleotides, the CDR3 is TGTGCCAGCAGCTTAGCGGTTAGCTCCTACGAGCAGTACTTC.

The V gene is TRBV4-3, the J gene TRBJ2-3; D may be TRBD2 (5 bases). V lost 1 base to trimming and J lost 2 bases, with 13 bases between them. The CDR3 contains 16 residues. Germline loops: CDR1 LGHNA, CDR2 YSLEER. CDR3 in amino acids: CASSQARGAPTDTQYF. The CDR3 bases are TGCGCCAGCAGCCAAGCTCGGGGAGCGCCCACAGATACGCAGTATTTT.

V gene TRBV29-1 combines with J gene TRBJ1-2; D remains ambiguous. The germline V and J ends were trimmed by 3 bases and 7 bases, with 21 bases remaining between them. The CDR3 extends over 15 amino acids. Per the germline V gene, CDR1 is SQVTM and CDR2 is ANQGSEA. This CDR3 is CSVDGLGRMDSGYTF. CDR3 nucleotide sequence: TGCAGCGTTGATGGGCTAGGGCGGATGGACTCTGGCTACACCTTC.

This chain links TRBV20-1 with TRBJ2-4, with 7 bases matching TRBD1. This CDR3 region has 14 residues. V shed 6 bases, J shed 7 bases, and the junction held 12 bases outside the gene matches. From germline, CDR1 is DFQATT and CDR2 SNEGSKA (reference sequence). The DNA of the CDR3 is TGCAGTGCGAAGCCCCGGGACAGATCCAACATTCAGTACTTC. Its protein is CSAKPRDRSNIQYF.